This T cell receptor (beta chain) was recovered during a study of T cell responses to AZD1222 COVID-19 vaccine. The CDR3 length is 17 residues. As regards this clone: Its antigen is currently unknown.

Second doses that came at about 4 or about 12 weeks were put together. Study results and limitations: The study found Spike-specific TCR breadth and depth rose after two AZD1222 doses. Only 6 or 7 individuals given AZD1222 were seropositive at baseline. Among the donors, most were white British and more were female, and clonal diversity was possibly underestimated.

Generated by immunoSEQ multiplex PCR, the TCRdb table keeps only in-frame clones and is missing some. Of roughly 100,000 clones listed, about 88% were seen once; the top ten hold 14%. The sample in question was peripheral blood, obtained 28 days after the second AZD1222 dose. The TCR originated in an adult who received the AZD1222 COVID-19 vaccine. V and J are TRBV21-1 and TRBJ2-7; the table names TRBD1, a call not compared with the DNA. TRBV21-1 constitutes a pseudogene. CDR3 coding DNA: TGTGCCAGCAGCATAGACCGCCGACAGGGGAGAAGGGGCGAGCAGTACTTC. It codes for CASSIDRRQGRRGEQYF.